This T cell receptor beta chain came from a study of cytomegalovirus exposure and HLA in healthy donors. Background on the study: Prior work identified some 120 million unique TCR beta sequences in approximately 180 million T cells.

The PCR ran on 60 Vbeta and 13 Jbeta primers. Data came from immunoSEQ multiplex PCR; TCRdb stores just in-frame clones and leaves some out. This table has roughly 180,000 clones, 80% to 90% appearing once. Germline lookup yields CDR1 LNHDA and CDR2 SQIVND (reference sequence). Trimming removed 3 bases from V and 5 bases from J, with 13 bases in between. The CDR3 length is 15 residues. A note on this clone: The antigen remains unidentified.

Whole-study results and caveats: Most of the TCR beta V segments (in an earlier analysis) were productive either about 87% or about 30% of the time.

The V and J genes are TRBV19 and TRBJ2-2, with a tentative D call TRBD1 (5 bases). Sequenced: PBMCs. This clonotype was obtained from a male donor in good health and CMV-seronegative. This CDR3 reads CASSMRWGKTGELFF. In DNA, the CDR3 is TGTGCCAGTAGTATGCGCTGGGGCAAAACCGGGGAGCTGTTTTTT.